Presented here are 8 T cell receptor beta chains from one specimen sequenced in a study of blood T cell repertoires in COVID-19 (TCRdb year 2020). The protocol used for the library was the immunoSEQ multiplex PCR assay. In its TCRdb copy, this immuneACCESS table keeps in-frame sequences only and misses some clones. Where compared with another copy, unresolved V genes explain less than half of these, and the others have no known cause. The sample data list approximately 220,000 clones, and 70% to 90% of these were observed just once. The ten largest clones add up to around 3.8% of the sample. Material: PBMCs or T cells enriched from blood (not recorded which). The receptors were sampled from a woman between 40 and 50 years old with acute COVID-19.

The chain couples TRBV19 to TRBJ1-2; D not resolved. This CDR3 comprises 15 residues. From germline, CDR1 is LNHDA and CDR2 SQIVND (reference sequence). V was trimmed by 2 bases and J by 2 bases, leaving 12 bases between them. This CDR3 reads CASSIKAVSNYGYTF. The CDR3 DNA reads as TGTGCCAGTAGTATAAAGGCGGTATCCAACTATGGCTACACCTTC.

This clone was seen a handful of times. V is TRBV14 and J is TRBJ2-3; a weak D match, TRBD2 (5 bases). The V and J ends lost 0 bases and 2 bases respectively, with 12 bases between them. CDR1 and CDR2 (germline): SGHDN, FVKESK. The CDR3 has 16 residues. Here the CDR3 DNA reads TGTGCCAGCAGCCAAGACTTCAGCGGCCACACAGATACGCAGTATTTT. Translation: CASSQDFSGHTDTQYF. Full variable domain (outside the CDR3, taken from reference TRBV14 and TRBJ2-3): EAGVTQFPSHSVIEKGQTVTLRCDPISGHDNLYWYRRVMGKEIKFLLHFVKESKQDESGMPNNRFLAERTGGTYSTLKVQPAELEDSGVYFCASSQDFSGHTDTQYFGPGTRLTVL.

This chain links TRBV16 with TRBJ2-3, with D possibly matching TRBD2 (5 bases). Germline V gene lookup returns CDR1 KGHSY and CDR2 FQNENV. This CDR3 is built from 19 residues. V was cut by 0 bases and J by 6 bases, with 25 bases left in between. CDR3 sequence: CASSQSRLVQRWESDTQYF. Here the CDR3 DNA reads TGTGCCAGCAGCCAATCAAGGTTGGTTCAGCGCTGGGAGTCGGATACGCAGTATTTT.

The chain couples TRBV12-5 to TRBJ2-1, with 7 bases fitting TRBD2. The CDR3 length is 14 residues. V lost 9 bases to trimming and J lost 4 bases; unmatched junction nucleotides: 9. CDR1 and CDR2 (germline): LGHNT, FRNRAP. The DNA for the CDR3 is TGTGCTAGCATAAAACTAGCGTATTACAATGAGCAGTTCTTC. It is translated as CASIKLAYYNEQFF.

The gene calls are TRBV18 and TRBJ2-3; 9 bases line up with TRBD2. Germline loops: CDR1 KGHSH, CDR2 LQKENI. J lost 2 bases, V lost 1 base, and 7 bases had no gene match. The CDR3 is 17 residues long. The CDR3 DNA reads TGTGCCAGCTCACCACGATTTCTAGCGGGATCCACAGATACGCAGTATTTT. This encodes CASSPRFLAGSTDTQYF. The whole variable domain, filled in from reference TRBV18 and TRBJ2-3, reads NAGVMQNPRHLVRRRGQEARLRCSPMKGHSHVYWYRQLPEEGLKFMVYLQKENIIDESGMPKERFSAEFPKEGPSILRIQQVVRGDSAAYFCASSPRFLAGSTDTQYFGPGTRLTVL.

The chain employs TRBV5-1 and TRBJ2-3; a possible D gene is TRBD1 (6 bases). The CDR3 spans 15 residues. Deletions cut 4 bases from V and 6 bases from J, with 18 bases between. CDR1 and CDR2 from the germline V gene are SGHRS and YFSETQ. CDR3 residues: CASSRSGTWSDTQYF. The CDR3 coding sequence is TGCGCCAGCAGCCGATCCGGGACATGGTCGGATACGCAGTATTTT.

The chain is built from TRBV19 and TRBJ1-1, with 7 positions matching TRBD1. The V gene's germline CDR1 is LNHDA and CDR2 SQIVND (reference sequence). This CDR3 is built from 13 residues. V was pared by 7 bases and J by 3 bases, with 5 bases of the junction left unmatched. Here the CDR3 reads CASTATGYTEAFF. The CDR3 bases are TGTGCCAGTACCGCGACAGGGTACACTGAAGCTTTCTTT.

This clone has only one observation. One end of the junction fails to match germline, which may point to a read error. The rearrangement joins TRBV6-1 to TRBJ2-7, with 10 positions matching TRBD2. This CDR3 spans 12 amino acids. CDR1 is MNHNS, CDR2 SASEGT, per germline. The CDR3 is CASSEAGTSAHF. The CDR3 DNA reads TGTGCCAGCAGTGAAGCCGGGACTAGCGCTCATTTC.